Sequencing of this TCR beta chain was carried out in a study of blood T cell repertoires in COVID-19. The wider study: Samples of COVID-19 (acute and convalescent) were obtained from the United States, Italy and Spain. PBMCs, B-cell-depleted T cells, or T cells were the source of the cDNA or gDNA that made up the material.

Concerning this clone itself: The limits of the CDR3 on the DNA are not certain, so only TCRdb's listed CDR3 is given.

Source study methods: The authors estimated nucleated cell counts from reference gene primer amplification. The repertoire was sequenced with immunoSEQ multiplex PCR; TCRdb's copy has only in-frame clones and lacks some. V, J and clone size are those of that table, while D and trimming were read from the DNA. The sample holds about 130,000 clones; 65% to 90% are singletons and the top ten take about a quarter. Counting both end residues, the CDR3 totals 13 amino acids. Germline V gene data show CDR1 as LNHDA and CDR2 as SQIVND (reference sequence). Sequenced material: peripheral blood. The rearrangement links TRBV19 to TRBJ2-6; the listed D gene, TRBD2, was not tested against the DNA. The TCR comes from a woman aged 80 or older with acute or convalescent COVID-19. The CDR3 spells CASATFGANVLTF.